This TCR beta chain was sequenced during a study of OX40 agonist ivuxolimab in advanced cancers. The overall study: Patients receiving dose escalation had hepatocellular carcinoma, melanoma, renal cell or head and neck cancer. Three patients showed partial responses: one hepatocellular carcinoma and two cutaneous melanoma cases.

Trimming shortened V by 7 bases and J by 5 bases, and 15 bases separated the two germline ends. Germline V CDR1 and CDR2: SGHDT, YYEEEE. The CDR3 has 13 residues. Produced via immunoSEQ multiplex PCR; TCRdb's table is partial and in-frame only. The sample carries 28,000 or so clones, 80% recorded once. Patients were excluded for autoimmune disease history or systemic immunosuppression. Sampling times: baseline, cycle 4 day 1, cycle 7 day 1. The rearrangement links TRBV5-6 to TRBJ2-5; D not certain. The receptor's source is an adult with an advanced solid tumor such as melanoma, head and neck, liver or kidney cancer. The specimen was CD4+ or CD8+ T cells sorted from blood, collected in a trial of the OX40 agonist ivuxolimab. The CDR3: CASSESPGETQYF. The CDR3 coding sequence is TGTGCCAGCTCCGAGTCCCCCGGGGAGACCCAGTACTTC.